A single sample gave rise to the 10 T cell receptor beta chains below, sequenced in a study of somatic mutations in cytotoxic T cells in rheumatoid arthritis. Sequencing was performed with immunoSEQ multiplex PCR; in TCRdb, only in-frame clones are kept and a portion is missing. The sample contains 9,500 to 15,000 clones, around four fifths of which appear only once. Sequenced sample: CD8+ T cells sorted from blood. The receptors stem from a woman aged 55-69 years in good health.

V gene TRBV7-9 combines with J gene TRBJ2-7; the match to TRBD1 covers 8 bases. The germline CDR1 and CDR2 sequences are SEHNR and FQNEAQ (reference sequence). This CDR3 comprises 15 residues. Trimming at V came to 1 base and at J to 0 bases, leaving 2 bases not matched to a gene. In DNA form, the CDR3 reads TGTGCCAGCAGCTTAGGCGACAGGGGCTCCTACGAGCAGTACTTC. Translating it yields CASSLGDRGSYEQYF.

The CDR3 loop is CASSEPWTVHQETQYF. For the CDR3, the DNA is TGCGCCAGCAGTGAACCTTGGACAGTCCACCAAGAGACCCAGTACTTC. The chain recombines TRBV10-1 with TRBJ2-5; possible D gene TRBD1, 6 bases. V lost 3 bases to trimming and J lost 0 bases, with 14 bases between them. CDR1 is WNHNN and CDR2 is SYGVQD in the germline V gene (reference sequence). The CDR3 has 16 amino acids.

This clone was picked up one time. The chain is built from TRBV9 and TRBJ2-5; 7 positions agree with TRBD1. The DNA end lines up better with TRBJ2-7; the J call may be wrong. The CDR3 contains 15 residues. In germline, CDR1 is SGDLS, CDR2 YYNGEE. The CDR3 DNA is TGTGCCAGCAGCGTAGCGGGGACAGACTCCTACGAGCAGTACTTC. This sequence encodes CASSVAGTDSYEQYF.

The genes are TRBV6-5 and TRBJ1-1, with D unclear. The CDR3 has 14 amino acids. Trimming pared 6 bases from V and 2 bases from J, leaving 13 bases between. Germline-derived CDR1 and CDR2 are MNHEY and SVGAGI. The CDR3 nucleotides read TGTGCCAGCAGGAGGGTCATCGATAACACTGAAGCTTTCTTT. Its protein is CASRRVIDNTEAFF.

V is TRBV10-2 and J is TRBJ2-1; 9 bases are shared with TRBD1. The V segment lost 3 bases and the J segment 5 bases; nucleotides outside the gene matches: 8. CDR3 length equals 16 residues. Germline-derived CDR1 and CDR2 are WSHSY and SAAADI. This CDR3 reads CASSEVGQGLHNEQFF. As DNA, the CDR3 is TGCGCCAGCAGTGAAGTGGGACAGGGCCTCCACAATGAGCAGTTCTTC.

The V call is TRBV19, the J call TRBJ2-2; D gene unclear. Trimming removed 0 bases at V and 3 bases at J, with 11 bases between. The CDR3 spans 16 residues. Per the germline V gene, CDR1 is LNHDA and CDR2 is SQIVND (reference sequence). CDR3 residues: CASSIDPAADTGELFF. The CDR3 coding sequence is TGTGCCAGTAGTATAGATCCGGCGGCGGACACCGGGGAGCTGTTTTTT.

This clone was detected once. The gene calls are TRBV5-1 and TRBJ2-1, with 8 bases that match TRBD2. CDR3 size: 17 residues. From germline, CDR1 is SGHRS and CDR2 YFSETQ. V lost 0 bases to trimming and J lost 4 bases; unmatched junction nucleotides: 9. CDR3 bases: TGCGCCAGCAGCTTGGGGGCGGGCGGGGGGATTTACAATGAGCAGTTCTTC. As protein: CASSLGAGGGIYNEQFF.

The CDR3 sequence: CASSLTGEYGYTF. The CDR3 nucleotides read TGTGCCAGCAGCCTAACAGGGGAATATGGCTACACCTTC. The V gene is TRBV7-9, the J gene TRBJ1-2; 7 bases line up with TRBD1. CDR1 is SEHNR and CDR2 is FQNEAQ in the germline V gene (reference sequence). Trimming took 5 bases from V and 5 from J; bases not matched to a gene: 5. This CDR3 has 13 residues.

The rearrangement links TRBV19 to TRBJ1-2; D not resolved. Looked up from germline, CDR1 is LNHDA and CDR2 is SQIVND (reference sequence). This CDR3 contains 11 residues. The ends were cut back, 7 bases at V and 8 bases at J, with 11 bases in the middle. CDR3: CASIGGNGYTF. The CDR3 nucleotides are TGTGCCAGTATCGGCGGGAACGGCTACACCTTC.

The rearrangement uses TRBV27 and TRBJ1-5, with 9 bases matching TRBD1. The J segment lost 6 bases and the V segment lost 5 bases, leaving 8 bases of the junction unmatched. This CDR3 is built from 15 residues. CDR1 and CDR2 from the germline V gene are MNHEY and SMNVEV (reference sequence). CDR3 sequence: CASSPITGGGQPQHF. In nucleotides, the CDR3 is TGTGCCAGCAGTCCGATTACAGGGGGCGGTCAGCCCCAGCATTTT.